This entry is about one TCR beta chain. These data are taken from a study of shared clonotypes between healthy human individuals. Study information: Each donor had three CD4 naive, three CD4 memory, two CD8 naive and one CD8 memory plate.

The CDR3 is 14 residues long. J gave up 5 bases and V 3 bases, and 9 bases lay outside the gene matches. The germline CDR1 and CDR2 sequences are SQVTM and ANQGSEA. CD45RO-negative, CCR7-selected cells formed the naive CD8 fraction, which excluded terminally differentiated effector memory CD45RA+ cells. The data were produced by immunoSEQ multiplex PCR, yet TCRdb's version contains in-frame clones alone and is incomplete. The sample lists just over 2,000,000 clones, approximately 95% seen once, with 0.9% to 1.3% in the top ten. This rearrangement joins TRBV29-1 to TRBJ2-7, with 8 bases identical to TRBD1. The sequenced sample consisted of naive CD8+ T cells sorted from blood. This TCR was recovered from a man younger than 30 in good health. This CDR3 reads CSVDRGQGAHEQYF. The CDR3 DNA is TGCAGCGTTGATAGGGGGCAGGGGGCCCACGAGCAGTACTTC.